Below, 3 T cell receptor beta chains from the same sample are listed, as sequenced in a study of response to subunit inactivated influenza vaccine. TCRdb redid the calling of the RT-PCR reads with MiXCR, one entry per CDR3 protein. The top ten hold roughly 6.4% of the sample, which has 650,000 to 800,000 distinct CDR3 sequences, approximately 14% seen once. Material: PBMCs from blood, obtained roughly 15 days before vaccination. Receptor source: a man aged 50 to 59 who received an inactivated influenza vaccine.

This chain joins TRBV29-1 and TRBJ2-3; 8 nucleotides line up with TRBD2. V gave up 7 bases and J gave up 0 bases; unmatched junction bases: 6. The CDR3 loop spans 14 amino acids. Germline V gene sequence: CDR1 SQVTM, CDR2 ANQGSEA. The CDR3 bases are TGCAGCGGAACTAGCGGACTTAGCACAGATACGCAGTATTTT. Amino acids: CSGTSGLSTDTQYF.

The rearrangement uses TRBV5-6 and TRBJ2-7; D unclear. The CDR3 sequence is 15 residues long. V lost 0 bases to trimming and J lost 0 bases, with 10 bases between them. The V gene's germline CDR1 is SGHDT and CDR2 YYEEEE. CDR3 bases: TGTGCCAGCAGCTTGGCGTTGTTCAGCTCCTACGAGCAGTACTTC. Translation: CASSLALFSSYEQYF.

This clonotype was detected a few times. The chain links TRBV27 to TRBJ1-6; D is undetermined. CDR1 is MNHEY, CDR2 SMNVEV, per germline (reference sequence). CDR3 length: 12 residues. V lost 4 bases to trimming and J lost 10 bases, with 8 bases between them. For the CDR3, the DNA is TGTGCCAGCAGTTCGTTAAGATCACCCCTCCACTTT. It encodes CASSSLRSPLHF.